The clone carrying this T cell receptor beta chain has a handful of counts. This sample was taken from a study of regulatory T cells in long-lasting Graves disease. TCR beta libraries were built with iRepertoire HTBI primers and Arm-PCR of CDR3 regions. TCRdb reanalysed the multiplex PCR reads using MiXCR and keeps one entry per CDR3 protein. This sample carries 550,000 to 600,000 distinct CDR3 sequences, around 16% of them seen once, and the ten largest clones take more than 10%. The ends lost 10 bases at V and 5 bases at J; junction bases unmatched: 12. The CDR3 contains 15 residues. Described time point: newly diagnosed GD, antithyroid drugs for less than 3 months. The authors made the TCR library using RNA they extracted from PBMCs. These data also formed part of another study, on T cells in Graves' hyperthyroidism and ophthalmopathy.

This TCR derives from a man aged 18 to 30 with Graves disease. The input for sequencing was peripheral blood mononuclear cells (PBMCs), taken at new diagnosis, from a patient treated with antithyroid drugs. This chain uses TRBV12-3 or TRBV12-4 with TRBJ2-7; 12 bases match TRBD1. The CDR3 reads CAIRGGQGAMDEQYF. In DNA form, the CDR3 reads TGTGCCATAAGAGGGGGACAGGGGGCTATGGACGAGCAGTACTTC.